Listed below are T cell receptor beta chains from one sample, sequenced in a study of CD8+ T cells in alopecia areata. TCRdb's copy holds only in-frame clones and misses some; the assay was immunoSEQ multiplex PCR. The data contain hundreds of thousands of clones, around 64% of them singletons. The sequenced sample was CD4+ T cells sorted from blood, obtained between weeks 51 and 52, from a patient treated with tofacitinib. Source of these receptors: a human donor with alopecia areata. The CDR3 runs from the conserved cysteine through the conserved F or W. Size is omitted from some rows. Given values are once, few, many or a class for expanded clones.

clone size: medium-sized
J gene: TRBJ1-1
V gene: TRBV29-1
CDR3 protein: CSGLNTEAFF

clone size: -
J gene: TRBJ2-1
V gene: TRBV19
CDR3 protein: CASSENRGTEQFF

clone size: -
J gene: TRBJ2-5
V gene: TRBV6-6
CDR3 protein: CASSTRETQYF

clone size: few
J gene: TRBJ2-2
V gene: TRBV10-3
CDR3 protein: CAITAANTGELFF

clone size: -
J gene: TRBJ2-5
V gene: TRBV14
CDR3 protein: CASSQVPGRETQYF

clone size: -
J gene: TRBJ2-7
V gene: TRBV6-5
CDR3 protein: CASSYTYEQYF

clone size: -
J gene: TRBJ2-5
V gene: TRBV4-2
CDR3 protein: CASSPPGVARETQYF

clone size: -
J gene: TRBJ2-1
V gene: TRBV7-3
CDR3 protein: CASSLPDTFNSYNEQFF

clone size: -
J gene: TRBJ2-7
V gene: TRBV5-1
CDR3 protein: CASSSRLSSYEQYF

clone size: -
J gene: TRBJ1-5
V gene: TRBV7-9
CDR3 protein: CASSSGFNNQPQHF

clone size: -
J gene: TRBJ2-5
V gene: TRBV28
CDR3 protein: CASSLATDQKETQYF

clone size: -
J gene: TRBJ2-1
V gene: TRBV5-1
CDR3 protein: CASSLGDPYNEQFF

clone size: -
J gene: TRBJ2-7
V gene: TRBV6-5
CDR3 protein: CASTPTGEQTYEQYF

clone size: -
J gene: TRBJ2-3
V gene: TRBV6-5
CDR3 protein: CASSLTGAVTDTQYF

clone size: -
J gene: TRBJ2-5
V gene: TRBV6-5
CDR3 protein: CASSPLAGETQYF

clone size: -
J gene: TRBJ1-2
V gene: TRBV4-1
CDR3 protein: CASSPSGQGYYGYTF

clone size: -
J gene: TRBJ1-1
V gene: TRBV29-1
CDR3 protein: CSGLTGGTEAFF

clone size: -
J gene: TRBJ1-4
V gene: TRBV30
CDR3 protein: CAWLRGSNEKLFF

clone size: -
J gene: TRBJ1-1
V gene: TRBV30
CDR3 protein: CAFTPPGAFF

clone size: -
J gene: TRBJ2-7
V gene: TRBV9
CDR3 protein: CASSPGTSGGLYEQYF

clone size: -
J gene: TRBJ2-1
V gene: TRBV6-5
CDR3 protein: CASSLLGGSYNEQFF

clone size: once
J gene: TRBJ2-7
V gene: TRBV6-5
CDR3 protein: CASSYGQGIPYEQYF

clone size: -
J gene: TRBJ2-2
V gene: TRBV29-1
CDR3 protein: CSGARNTGELFF

clone size: -
J gene: TRBJ2-5
V gene: TRBV5-4
CDR3 protein: CASSPRGLAGSTAQYF

clone size: few
J gene: TRBJ2-5
V gene: TRBV18
CDR3 protein: CASSPLKETQYF

clone size: few
J gene: TRBJ2-1
V gene: TRBV5-1
CDR3 protein: CASSIQEGYNEQFF

clone size: -
J gene: TRBJ1-2
V gene: TRBV7-2
CDR3 protein: CASSQVSGGAYGYTF

clone size: -
J gene: TRBJ2-1
V gene: TRBV5-1
CDR3 protein: CASSLQGSKEYNEQFF

clone size: -
J gene: TRBJ1-6
V gene: TRBV14
CDR3 protein: CASSHSDRTLHF

clone size: few
J gene: TRBJ2-5
V gene: TRBV7-2
CDR3 protein: CASSPRSGGAGETQYF

clone size: -
J gene: TRBJ1-2
V gene: TRBV6-6
CDR3 protein: CASSWDRAFGYTF

clone size: -
J gene: TRBJ1-3
V gene: TRBV6-5
CDR3 protein: CASRRGNTIYF

clone size: -
J gene: TRBJ1-2
V gene: TRBV9
CDR3 protein: CASSAGQGALGYTF

clone size: -
J gene: TRBJ1-4
V gene: TRBV29-1
CDR3 protein: CSGRTGSDEKLFF

clone size: -
J gene: TRBJ2-2
V gene: TRBV6-5
CDR3 protein: CASSRDRVVGELFF

clone size: -
J gene: TRBJ2-1
V gene: TRBV11-2
CDR3 protein: CASSFPGLAIYEQFF

clone size: once
J gene: TRBJ2-5
V gene: TRBV5-1
CDR3 protein: CASSLDGYQETQYF

clone size: few
J gene: TRBJ2-5
V gene: TRBV18
CDR3 protein: CASSPPSGTGGETQYF

clone size: -
J gene: TRBJ2-4
V gene: TRBV27
CDR3 protein: CASANAGTAKNIQYF

clone size: -
J gene: TRBJ2-6
V gene: TRBV30
CDR3 protein: CAWSVRPGANVLTF

clone size: -
J gene: TRBJ2-3
V gene: TRBV5-1
CDR3 protein: CASSLDSGTDTQYF

clone size: -
J gene: TRBJ2-5
V gene: TRBV25-1
CDR3 protein: CASSDPGTGQETQYF

clone size: -
J gene: TRBJ2-5
V gene: TRBV5-6
CDR3 protein: CASSLGHRGQETQYF

clone size: few
J gene: TRBJ2-2
V gene: TRBV5-1
CDR3 protein: CASSLQGNPGELFF